A selection of T cell receptor beta chains follows, all from one sample in a study of T cell responses to AZD1222 COVID-19 vaccine. TCRdb keeps only in-frame clones here, not all; method: immunoSEQ multiplex PCR. The sample yields 90,000 to 120,000 clones, roughly nine tenths seen once. This material consisted of peripheral blood, taken 28 days after the second AZD1222 dose. The receptors stem from an adult who received the AZD1222 COVID-19 vaccine. Both conserved end residues are part of each CDR3. D genes are given only for firm matches. Clone size appears in some rows only: once, few, many, or a class for an expanded clone.

CDR3: CASIPTGAYNSPLHF
DNA: TGTGCCAGTATTCCCACAGGGGCCTATAATTCACCCCTCCACTTT
J: TRBJ1-6
size: -
length: 15
V: TRBV19
D: TRBD1

CDR3: CASSSNKGIFLDYGYTF
DNA: TGTGCCAGCAGCTCGAATAAAGGGATTTTTCTTGATTATGGCTACACCTTC
J: TRBJ1-2
size: once
length: 17
V: TRBV7-9
D: -

CDR3: CASSSRTGDGNTIYF
DNA: TGTGCCAGCAGCTCCAGGACAGGGGACGGAAACACCATATATTTT
J: TRBJ1-3
size: -
length: 15
V: TRBV7-9
D: TRBD1

CDR3: CASSRDLNEKLFF
DNA: TGTGCCAGCTCGAGAGATCTAAATGAAAAACTGTTTTTT
J: TRBJ1-4
size: once
length: 13
V: TRBV12-3/TRBV12-4
D: -

CDR3: CASSPHRAEQYF
DNA: TGTGCCAGCAGTCCGCACAGGGCCGAGCAGTACTTC
J: TRBJ2-7
size: few
length: 12
V: TRBV12-3/TRBV12-4
D: -

CDR3: CASSPSYEQYF
DNA: TGTGCCAGCAGCCCGTCCTACGAGCAGTACTTC
J: TRBJ2-7
size: -
length: 11
V: TRBV11-2
D: -

CDR3: CASSLVVVNPNTEAFF
DNA: TGTGCCAGCAGCTTAGTAGTGGTCAACCCGAACACTGAAGCTTTCTTT
J: TRBJ1-1
size: -
length: 16
V: TRBV11-2
D: -

CDR3: CAISEGPVASTEAFF
DNA: TGTGCCATCAGTGAGGGTCCGGTTGCGTCCACTGAAGCTTTCTTT
J: TRBJ1-1
size: -
length: 15
V: TRBV10-3
D: -

CDR3: CASSSTGATTDTQYF
DNA: TGTGCCAGCAGCTCTACAGGGGCCACCACAGATACGCAGTATTTT
J: TRBJ2-3
size: -
length: 15
V: TRBV7-9
D: TRBD1

CDR3: CAISLDRNTEAFF
DNA: TGTGCCATCAGCCTCGACAGGAACACTGAAGCTTTCTTT
J: TRBJ1-1
size: once
length: 13
V: TRBV10-3
D: -

CDR3: CAISEGRWRASPLHF
DNA: TGTGCCATCAGTGAGGGGAGATGGAGGGCTTCACCCCTCCACTTT
J: TRBJ1-6
size: few
length: 15
V: TRBV10-3
D: -

CDR3: CASSEGPQPVPYEQYF
DNA: TGTGCCAGCAGTGAGGGCCCCCAACCAGTTCCCTACGAGCAGTACTTC
J: TRBJ2-7
size: -
length: 16
V: TRBV6-1
D: -

CDR3: CASRPTRDSPYNEQFF
DNA: TGTGCCAGCAGACCGACCCGGGACAGCCCCTACAATGAGCAGTTCTTC
J: TRBJ2-1
size: -
length: 16
V: TRBV7-2
D: TRBD1

CDR3: CASSEGVNTIYF
DNA: TGTGCCAGCAGCGAAGGCGTAAACACCATATATTTT
J: TRBJ1-3
size: once
length: 12
V: TRBV2
D: -

CDR3: CASSEMAHLSYEQYF
DNA: TGTGCCAGCAGTGAAATGGCGCACCTCTCCTACGAGCAGTACTTC
J: TRBJ2-7
size: -
length: 15
V: TRBV2
D: -

CDR3: CASTGGVKSNYGYTF
DNA: TGTGCCAGCACCGGGGGGGTTAAATCTAACTATGGCTACACCTTC
J: TRBJ1-2
size: -
length: 15
V: TRBV6-5
D: -

CDR3: CASSAPGVGTEAFF
DNA: TGTGCCAGCAGTGCGCCCGGGGTCGGGACTGAAGCTTTCTTT
J: TRBJ1-1
size: -
length: 14
V: TRBV2
D: -

CDR3: CATGAGGDGYTF
DNA: TGTGCCACCGGGGCTGGGGGTGACGGCTACACCTTC
J: TRBJ1-2
size: -
length: 12
V: TRBV7-9
D: -

CDR3: CASSSGGPYGYTF
DNA: TGTGCCAGTAGTAGCGGGGGACCCTATGGCTACACCTTC
J: TRBJ1-2
size: -
length: 13
V: TRBV19
D: -

CDR3: CAWSEQGGYTEAFF
DNA: TGTGCCTGGAGTGAACAGGGTGGGTACACTGAAGCTTTCTTT
J: TRBJ1-1
size: -
length: 14
V: TRBV30
D: -

CDR3: CASSPSLRENTEAFF
DNA: TGTGCCAGCTCACCAAGCTTACGGGAGAACACTGAAGCTTTCTTT
J: TRBJ1-1
size: -
length: 15
V: TRBV18
D: -

CDR3: CASSVLYPSGNTIYF
DNA: TGCGCCAGCAGCGTGTTGTATCCCTCTGGAAACACCATATATTTT
J: TRBJ1-3
size: -
length: 15
V: TRBV5-1
D: -

CDR3: CASSQVGGNTQYF
DNA: TGTGCCAGCAGCCAAGTGGGGGGAAATACGCAGTATTTT
J: TRBJ2-3
size: -
length: 13
V: TRBV3-1/TRBV3-2
D: -

CDR3: CATSDRRDRAGNEQFF
DNA: TGTGCCACCAGTGATCGGCGGGACAGGGCAGGAAATGAGCAGTTCTTC
J: TRBJ2-1
size: -
length: 16
V: TRBV24-1
D: TRBD1

CDR3: CASSPDRGYNSPLHF
DNA: TGTGCCAGCAGTCCGGACAGGGGGTATAATTCACCCCTCCACTTT
J: TRBJ1-6
size: -
length: 15
V: TRBV28
D: TRBD1

CDR3: CASRLALWRGRTDTQYF
DNA: TGTGCAAGTCGCTTAGCGCTTTGGCGGGGGCGCACAGATACGCAGTATTTT
J: TRBJ2-3
size: -
length: 17
V: TRBV12-2
D: -

CDR3: CASSFNTGELFF
DNA: TGTGCCAGCAGTTTCAACACCGGGGAGCTGTTTTTT
J: TRBJ2-2
size: -
length: 12
V: TRBV27
D: -

CDR3: CASSVALDREQFF
DNA: TGTGCCAGCAGCGTAGCCCTGGACAGGGAGCAGTTCTTC
J: TRBJ2-1
size: -
length: 13
V: TRBV9
D: TRBD1

CDR3: CASSFSGDSNQPQHF
DNA: TGCGCCAGCAGCTTTTCAGGTGATAGCAATCAGCCCCAGCATTTT
J: TRBJ1-5
size: -
length: 15
V: TRBV5-1
D: -

CDR3: CASSKTVEKLFF
DNA: TGTGCCAGCAGCAAGACAGTTGAAAAACTGTTTTTT
J: TRBJ1-4
size: few
length: 12
V: TRBV7-9
D: -

CDR3: CASSLAGQETSYEQYF
DNA: TGTGCCAGCAGCTTAGCGGGACAGGAGACATCCTACGAGCAGTACTTC
J: TRBJ2-7
size: -
length: 16
V: TRBV7-6
D: TRBD1

CDR3: CASSLIVAGGRDTQYF
DNA: TGTGCCAGCAGCTTAATAGTAGCGGGGGGCCGAGATACGCAGTATTTT
J: TRBJ2-3
size: -
length: 16
V: TRBV7-3
D: TRBD2

CDR3: CASSPPSAGAGGGLYGYTF
DNA: TGTGCCAGCTCACCACCGTCGGCAGGGGCTGGCGGGGGACTATATGGCTACACCTTC
J: TRBJ1-2
size: -
length: 19
V: TRBV18
D: -

CDR3: CASSPRSGSNQPQHF
DNA: TGTGCCAGTAGCCCTCGGTCCGGCAGCAATCAGCCCCAGCATTTT
J: TRBJ1-5
size: -
length: 15
V: TRBV19
D: -

CDR3: CASSHAGGGQPQHF
DNA: TGTGCCAGCAGCCACGCGGGGGGGGGTCAGCCCCAGCATTTT
J: TRBJ1-5
size: -
length: 14
V: TRBV7-9
D: -

CDR3: CASSPQVGRYEQYF
DNA: TGTGCCAGCTCACCACAGGTCGGGAGGTACGAGCAGTACTTC
J: TRBJ2-7
size: -
length: 14
V: TRBV18
D: TRBD2

CDR3: CASSLFGGTEAFF
DNA: TGCGCCAGCAGCTTGTTCGGGGGCACTGAAGCTTTCTTT
J: TRBJ1-1
size: -
length: 13
V: TRBV5-1
D: -

CDR3: CASSTGQGDGSPLHF
DNA: TGCGCCAGCAGTACGGGACAGGGGGACGGATCACCCCTCCACTTT
J: TRBJ1-6
size: few
length: 15
V: TRBV5-1
D: TRBD1

CDR3: CASSAGGSGNTIYF
DNA: TGTGCCAGCAGTGCCGGGGGCTCGGGAAACACCATATATTTT
J: TRBJ1-3
size: -
length: 14
V: TRBV2
D: -

CDR3: CASSQVDTSNQPQHF
DNA: TGCGCCAGCAGCCAAGTAGATACTAGCAATCAGCCCCAGCATTTT
J: TRBJ1-5
size: -
length: 15
V: TRBV4-1
D: -

CDR3: CASSLDQGPQGEQFF
DNA: TGCGCCAGCAGCTTGGATCAGGGGCCGCAGGGTGAGCAGTTCTTC
J: TRBJ2-1
size: -
length: 15
V: TRBV5-1
D: -

CDR3: CASSLRDSTAFYGYTF
DNA: TGCGCCAGCAGCCTTAGAGACAGCACCGCATTCTATGGCTACACCTTC
J: TRBJ1-2
size: -
length: 16
V: TRBV5-1
D: -

CDR3: CASSSGGGTDTQYF
DNA: TGTGCCAGTAGTTCTGGCGGGGGCACAGATACGCAGTATTTT
J: TRBJ2-3
size: few
length: 14
V: TRBV19
D: -

CDR3: CASSLGPTRGEQYF
DNA: TGTGCCAGCAGTTTAGGGCCGACGCGGGGCGAGCAGTACTTC
J: TRBJ2-7
size: -
length: 14
V: TRBV27
D: -

CDR3: CASSPTGNQPQHF
DNA: TGCGCCAGCAGCCCCACGGGCAATCAGCCCCAGCATTTT
J: TRBJ1-5
size: -
length: 13
V: TRBV5-1
D: -